Below are 25 T cell receptor beta chains sequenced from a single sample in a study of cytomegalovirus exposure and HLA in healthy donors. Here immunoSEQ multiplex PCR was the method, and the copy in TCRdb shows in-frame clones only, minus some. Seen here are 100,000 to 150,000 clones, around 94% observed once, and the top ten hold roughly 1.3%. The sequenced sample consisted of PBMCs. Receptors originate from a woman younger than 30 in good health and CMV-seronegative.

The chain has TRBV19 and TRBJ1-5; 9 positions match TRBD1. With V trimmed by 7 bases and J by 1 base, 14 bases remained unmatched. Germline V gene data show CDR1 as LNHDA and CDR2 as SQIVND (reference sequence). The CDR3 runs 18 residues. CDR3 sequence reads: CASTIEGTGYSSNQPQHF. CDR3 DNA: TGTGCCAGTACCATAGAAGGGACAGGGTATTCGAGCAATCAGCCCCAGCATTTT. The variable domain in full, completed from reference TRBV19 and TRBJ1-5, reads DGGITQSPKYLFRKEGQNVTLSCEQNLNHDAMYWYRQDPGQGLRLIYYSQIVNDFQKGDIAEGYSVSREKKESFPLTVTSAQKNPTAFYLCASTIEGTGYSSNQPQHFGDGTRLSIL.

This chain joins TRBV2 and TRBJ2-3; D not resolved. Between the trimmed V and J ends, which lost 4 bases and 2 bases, there was a span of 13 bases. CDR1 is SNHLY, CDR2 FYNNEI, per germline. The CDR3 totals 15 residues. The CDR3 sequence is CASSARQILTDTQYF. DNA for the CDR3: TGTGCCAGCAGTGCTCGTCAGATTCTCACAGATACGCAGTATTTT.

This clone was detected once. This chain's CDR3 is CASSDPGYEQYF. In DNA form, the CDR3 reads TGTGCCAGCAGCGATCCGGGTTACGAGCAGTACTTC. The rearrangement joins TRBV7-2 to TRBJ2-7; D call uncertain. V lost 5 bases and J 4 bases, leaving 9 bases between the germline ends. The CDR3 length is 12 residues. Germline values: CDR1 SGHTA, CDR2 FQGNSA. Drawing the rest from reference TRBV7-2 and TRBJ2-7, the complete variable domain is GAGVSQSPSNKVTEKGKDVELRCDPISGHTALYWYRQSLGQGLEFLIYFQGNSAPDKSGLPSDRFSAERTGGSVSTLTIQRTQQEDSAVYLCASSDPGYEQYFGPGTRLTVT.

The chain employs TRBV6-4 and TRBJ2-3; 13 bases are a match to TRBD2. V was clipped by 2 bases and J by 4 bases; unmatched bases: 0. In germline, CDR1 is MRHNA, CDR2 SNTAGT. The CDR3 is 15 amino acids. DNA for the CDR3: TGTGCCAGCAGTGACACTAGCGGGGGGGCAGATACGCAGTATTTT. The encoded protein is CASSDTSGGADTQYF.

This clone was seen a few times. The J gene is TRBJ1-4, the V gene TRBV7-9; perhaps TRBD1 as D (6 bases). Germline lookup yields CDR1 SEHNR and CDR2 FQNEAQ (reference sequence). CDR3 length: 15 residues. The germline V and J ends were trimmed by 5 bases and 3 bases, with 13 bases remaining between them. The CDR3: CASSRAGAANEKLFF. The CDR3, as DNA: TGTGCCAGCAGCAGAGCGGGGGCAGCTAATGAAAAACTGTTTTTT.

The genes are TRBV4-1 and TRBJ2-1; 11 nucleotides agree with TRBD2. V shed 7 bases, J shed 6 bases, and the junction held 11 bases outside the gene matches. Germline V CDR1 and CDR2: MGHRA, YSYEKL. The CDR3 has 16 amino acids. The CDR3 is CASTTSGIVLGNEQFF. The CDR3, as DNA: TGCGCCAGCACGACTAGCGGGATTGTTTTAGGCAATGAGCAGTTCTTC.

This chain connects TRBV7-2 to TRBJ2-2; 11 positions agree with TRBD1. The germline V gene has CDR1 SGHTA and CDR2 FQGNSA. This CDR3 is built from 14 residues. Trimming at V came to 6 bases and at J to 6 bases, leaving 3 bases not matched to a gene. The CDR3 DNA reads as TGTGCCAGCAGTGGACAGGGGGCTTCCGGGGAGCTGTTTTTT. It yields the protein CASSGQGASGELFF.

V is TRBV29-1 and J is TRBJ1-2, with 8 nucleotides matching TRBD1. CDR1 is SQVTM and CDR2 is ANQGSEA in the germline V gene. The trim removed 6 bases at V and 1 base at J, leaving 10 bases unmatched. This CDR3 has 15 residues. This chain's CDR3 is CSVDWTGQDNYGYTF. CDR3 bases: TGCAGCGTGGATTGGACAGGGCAAGATAACTATGGCTACACCTTC.

The chain's CDR3 is CASSSLTDRRNYGYTF. The CDR3 DNA reads TGTGCCAGCAGCTCCCTGACAGACCGTCGTAACTATGGCTACACCTTC. The chain recombines TRBV12-1 with TRBJ1-2; the table's D call of TRBD1 was not tested on the DNA. TRBV12-1 is a pseudogene locus. CDR3 length: 16 amino acids.

This chain links TRBV30 with TRBJ1-3; TRBD1 aligns across 7 bases. This CDR3 is built from 12 residues. V trimming: 5 bases; J trimming: 4 bases; junction bases outside the gene matches: 2. The V gene's germline CDR1 is GTSNPN and CDR2 SVGIG (reference sequence). In DNA form, the CDR3 reads TGTGCCTGGGAACAGGGGGGAAACACCATATATTTT. Residues: CAWEQGGNTIYF.

The count of this clone is one. V usage is TRBV18 and J usage is TRBJ2-6; D may be TRBD2 (5 bases). The ends were cut back, 3 bases at V and 1 base at J, with 13 bases in the middle. The CDR3 covers 17 residues. From germline, CDR1 is KGHSH and CDR2 LQKENI. CDR3 loop: CASSPPGVGSGANVLTF. For the CDR3, the DNA is TGTGCCAGCTCACCCCCCGGGGTGGGATCTGGGGCCAACGTCCTGACTTTC.

The chain employs TRBV30 and TRBJ1-2, with D uncertain. CDR3 size: 13 residues. Trimming removed 4 bases from V and 5 bases from J, with 14 bases in between. Germline CDR1 reads GTSNPN; CDR2 reads SVGIG (reference sequence). CDR3 DNA: TGTGCCTGGATCCCAGGTGCTGGGTATGGCTACACCTTC. Translated, it gives CAWIPGAGYGYTF. Full variable domain (outside the CDR3, taken from reference TRBV30 and TRBJ1-2): SQTIHQWPATLVQPVGSPLSLECTVEGTSNPNLYWYRQAAGRGLQLLFYSVGIGQISSEVPQNLSASRPQDRQFILSSKKLLLSDSGFYLCAWIPGAGYGYTFGSGTRLTVV.

In its sample, this clone was seen once. The chain links TRBV7-2 to TRBJ1-1, with unresolved D. The germline CDR1 and CDR2 sequences are SGHTA and FQGNSA. The CDR3 is 13 amino acids. The ends were cut back, 2 bases at V and 0 bases at J, with 4 bases in the middle. The CDR3 DNA sequence: TGTGCCAGCAGCTTAAGCCTGAACACTGAAGCTTTCTTT. Protein sequence: CASSLSLNTEAFF.

The chain carries TRBV19 and TRBJ1-1; 9 bases map to TRBD1. J gave up 4 bases and V 7 bases, and 7 bases lay outside the gene matches. Looked up from germline, CDR1 is LNHDA and CDR2 is SQIVND (reference sequence). The CDR3 is 14 amino acids. The CDR3 bases are TGTGCCAGTACCCCGACAGGGGGATCCACTGAAGCTTTCTTT. Its protein product is CASTPTGGSTEAFF.

The chain couples TRBV11-2 to TRBJ2-4; 9 positions agree with TRBD1. CDR1 is SGHAT and CDR2 is FQNNGV in the germline V gene. The junction had 9 bases not matched to a gene; V was cut back by 5 bases and J by 7 bases. The CDR3 is made up of 15 amino acids. The CDR3 here is CASSTTGGGRNIQYF. The CDR3 coding sequence is TGTGCCAGCAGCACTACAGGGGGCGGAAGGAACATTCAGTACTTC.

The chain employs TRBV7-7 and TRBJ2-5; 15 bases match TRBD2. V gave up 5 bases and J gave up 1 base; unmatched junction bases: 8. Germline V lookup: CDR1 SSHAT, CDR2 FNYEAQ (reference sequence). There are 18 residues in the CDR3. This CDR3 is CASSMGLAGGRAQETQYF. The CDR3 DNA reads as TGTGCCAGCAGCATGGGACTAGCGGGGGGCCGGGCCCAAGAGACCCAGTACTTC.

The chain employs TRBV2 and TRBJ2-7; 8 positions agree with TRBD1. The CDR3 runs 16 residues. Trimming cost V 3 bases and J 3 bases; bases outside gene matches: 10. The germline CDR1 and CDR2 sequences are SNHLY and FYNNEI. Here the CDR3 reads CASSDPGQGGGYEQYF. CDR3 nucleotides: TGTGCCAGCAGTGATCCAGGACAGGGAGGTGGCTACGAGCAGTACTTC.

V usage is TRBV7-2 and J usage is TRBJ2-3; 9 nucleotides align to TRBD2. This CDR3 spans 16 amino acids. V lost 5 bases, J lost 1 base, and 7 bases stayed unmatched. CDR1 is SGHTA, CDR2 FQGNSA, per germline. Written as DNA, the CDR3 is TGTGCCAGCAGCGAGAAGACTAGCGGAGGCACAGATACGCAGTATTTT. Residues: CASSEKTSGGTDTQYF.

This chain connects TRBV5-6 to TRBJ2-3; D unclear. V was cut by 4 bases and J by 6 bases, with 6 bases left in between. CDR3 length: 11 residues. Germline loops: CDR1 SGHDT, CDR2 YYEEEE. The CDR3, as DNA: TGTGCCAGCAGCCTGTATGATACGCAGTATTTT. Protein: CASSLYDTQYF.

The rearrangement uses TRBV27 and TRBJ1-2; 12 bases map to TRBD1. This CDR3 comprises 15 residues. Germline assignment: CDR1 MNHEY and CDR2 SMNVEV (reference sequence). J gave up 6 bases and V 4 bases, and 6 bases lay outside the gene matches. CDR3 DNA sequence: TGTGCCAGCAGTTCACCGGGACAGGGGGCGGATGGCTACACCTTC. This sequence encodes CASSSPGQGADGYTF.

The count of this clone is one. The J gene is TRBJ2-7, the V gene TRBV5-8; D remains unclear. The CDR3 is made up of 10 amino acids. V gave up 4 bases and J gave up 10 bases, with 9 bases separating them. CDR1 and CDR2 from the germline V gene are SGHTS and YDEGEE. This chain's CDR3 is CASSLYRQYF. CDR3 bases: TGTGCCAGCAGCCTCTACCGTCAGTACTTC.

The V and J genes are TRBV30 and TRBJ2-7; TRBD2 agrees at 8 bases. Looked up from germline, CDR1 is GTSNPN and CDR2 is SVGIG (reference sequence). The V segment lost 0 bases and the J segment 6 bases; nucleotides outside the gene matches: 4. The CDR3 is made up of 13 amino acids. The chain's CDR3 is CAWSVYLAGEQYF. DNA for the CDR3: TGTGCCTGGAGTGTATACCTAGCGGGCGAGCAGTACTTC.

This chain uses TRBV11-2 with TRBJ2-1, with 7 bases identical to TRBD1. This CDR3 region has 14 residues. Germline values: CDR1 SGHAT, CDR2 FQNNGV. V trimming: 7 bases; J trimming: 6 bases; junction bases outside the gene matches: 9. CDR3 protein: CASTSGTAFNEQFF. In DNA form, the CDR3 reads TGTGCCAGCACCTCGGGGACAGCCTTCAATGAGCAGTTCTTC.

The chain is built from TRBV30 and TRBJ2-5; 7 bases map to TRBD2. Per the germline V gene, CDR1 is GTSNPN and CDR2 is SVGIG (reference sequence). CDR3 size: 14 residues. With V trimmed by 3 bases and J by 4 bases, 8 bases remained unmatched. The CDR3 coding sequence is TGTGCCTGGAGGGCGGCAGGGAGGGTAGAGACCCAGTACTTC. Translating it yields CAWRAAGRVETQYF.

The rearrangement uses TRBV28 and TRBJ1-1; D gene uncertain. Germline V lookup: CDR1 MDHEN, CDR2 SYDVKM. Trimming removed 4 bases from V and 13 bases from J, with 16 bases in between. The CDR3 spans 12 residues. The chain's CDR3 is CASSSGEFDGFF. The CDR3 DNA reads TGTGCCAGCAGTTCCGGAGAATTTGATGGTTTCTTT.